This T cell receptor beta chain was recovered during a study of CD8+ T cells in alopecia areata. Obtained from alopecia areata patients were lesional scalp punch biopsies along with peripheral blood. Sorting of CD4+ and CD8+ T cells was performed on PBMCs. Concerning this clone: What it binds is unknown. Additional DNA sequences in this sample encode the identical CDR3.

cDNA serving as the sequencing template came from extracted, reverse transcribed RNA. Repertoires were generated with immunoSEQ multiplex PCR, while TCRdb's copy carries only in-frame clones and drops some. The repertoire holds 150,000 to 200,000 clones, with about 72% as singletons. Study-wide results and caveats: TCR sharing across patients was less clear than in mice, possibly HLA-related.

This CDR3 contains 11 residues. The V gene's germline CDR1 is GTSNPN and CDR2 SVGIG (reference sequence). V was clipped by 0 bases and J by 9 bases, with 6 bases between them. The source was CD8+ T cells sorted from blood, collected at week 0. The receptor's source is a human donor with alopecia areata. The rearrangement uses TRBV30 and TRBJ1-5; TRBD1 is a possible D gene (6 bases). The CDR3 bases are TGTGCCTGGAGTGTAGGGGGGCCCCAGCATTTT. Its protein is CAWSVGGPQHF.